A selection of T cell receptor beta chains follows, all from one sample in a study of CD8+CD57+ T cells in acquired aplastic anemia. Each CDR3 protein is one row after TCRdb ran MiXCR on the reads. The data hold about 210,000 distinct CDR3 sequences, with approximately 60% observed a single time. The sequenced material came from sorted CD4+, CD8+, or CD8+CD57+ T cells (not recorded which) from PBMCs. These receptors all stem from a human donor in good health. CDR3s include the opening cysteine and the closing phenylalanine or tryptophan. D genes are given only for firm matches.

D,V,CDR3
TRBD2,TRBV6-2/TRBV6-3,CASSTEYMLAGGPHNTQYF
TRBD2,TRBV10-3,CAIRGSGGSRLDTQYF
TRBD2,TRBV10-3,CAITLAGPYEQYF
TRBD1,TRBV5-1,CASSPPGTGAYNEQFF
TRBD2,TRBV27,CASSLLAGGPGEQFF
TRBD1,TRBV20-1,CSARGDRESYTSEQYF
-,TRBV27,CASRQGYQGYTF
-,TRBV7-9,CASSLSSGGPYEQYF
-,TRBV7-8,CASSPEGDNEQFF
-,TRBV7-9,CASSLWPDGYTF
-,TRBV24-1,CATSIGTSTDTQYF
TRBD2,TRBV4-1,CASSQGEGGEQYF
TRBD2,TRBV7-6,CASSFLAGESYNEQFF
-,TRBV9,CASSAEFHDGFYNEQFF
-,TRBV15,CATSRDRTEAFF
-,TRBV7-3,CASSLLPEAEAFF
-,TRBV7-3,CASSLALSGSPLHF
-,TRBV7-9,CASSTRGLQGDEQFF
TRBD1,TRBV29-1,CSTDGQVGEQYF
TRBD2,TRBV6-2/TRBV6-3,CASSNPGLAGKETQYF
-,TRBV19,CASSIDRGYSPLHF
-,TRBV7-9,CTSRSAASLETQYF
-,TRBV6-6,CAGSRGGQVYEQYF
TRBD1,TRBV7-2,CASSTRTGWDNSPLHF